The clone carrying this TCR beta chain was picked up one time. Its cognate antigen is unknown. This sample was taken from a study of cytomegalovirus exposure and HLA in healthy donors. Whole-study findings and limits: The study put 150 to 200 TCR beta chains on its list as cytomegalovirus-associated.

A multiplex PCR was run with 60 Vbeta primers and 13 Jbeta primers. The assay was immunoSEQ multiplex PCR, and TCRdb's table has in-frame clones only and misses some. This sample has 300,000 or so clones, with just under 85% found just once. The V gene lost 6 bases and the J gene lost 0 bases, with 12 bases spanning the gap. Germline lookup yields CDR1 MDHEN and CDR2 SYDVKM. This CDR3 has 15 amino acids. This TCR came from a woman aged 40 to 50 in good health and CMV-seropositive. The chain recombines TRBV28 with TRBJ1-5; D is possibly TRBD1 (6 bases). Sequencing used PBMCs. This CDR3 is CASSQTGYSNQPQHF. Here the CDR3 DNA reads TGTGCCAGCAGCCAGACAGGATATAGCAATCAGCCCCAGCATTTT.